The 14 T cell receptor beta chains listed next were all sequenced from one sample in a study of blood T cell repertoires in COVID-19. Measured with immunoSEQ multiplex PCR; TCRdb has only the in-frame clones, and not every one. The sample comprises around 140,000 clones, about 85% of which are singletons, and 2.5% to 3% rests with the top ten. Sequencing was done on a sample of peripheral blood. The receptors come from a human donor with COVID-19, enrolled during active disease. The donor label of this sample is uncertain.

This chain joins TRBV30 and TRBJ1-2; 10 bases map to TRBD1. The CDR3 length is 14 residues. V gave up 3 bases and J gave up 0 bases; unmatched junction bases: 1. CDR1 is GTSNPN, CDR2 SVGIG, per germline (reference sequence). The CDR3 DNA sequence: TGTGCCTGGAGCGGACAGGGGGCTAACTATGGCTACACCTTC. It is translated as CAWSGQGANYGYTF. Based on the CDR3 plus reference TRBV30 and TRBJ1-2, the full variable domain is SQTIHQWPATLVQPVGSPLSLECTVEGTSNPNLYWYRQAAGRGLQLLFYSVGIGQISSEVPQNLSASRPQDRQFILSSKKLLLSDSGFYLCAWSGQGANYGYTFGSGTRLTVV.

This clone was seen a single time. The CDR3, as DNA: TGTGCCAGCAGCTCGCTGGGGGACAGATTCGGGGAGCTGTTTTTT. Translation: CASSSLGDRFGELFF. This chain connects TRBV9 to TRBJ2-2; TRBD1 agrees at 7 bases. CDR3 size: 15 residues. With 4 bases clipped from V and 7 bases from J, the junction kept 10 bases outside the gene matches. Germline lookup yields CDR1 SGDLS and CDR2 YYNGEE.

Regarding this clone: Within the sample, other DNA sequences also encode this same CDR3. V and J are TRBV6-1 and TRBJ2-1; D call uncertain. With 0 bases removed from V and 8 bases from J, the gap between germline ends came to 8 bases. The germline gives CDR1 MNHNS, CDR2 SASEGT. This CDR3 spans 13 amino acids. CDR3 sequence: CASSEAPIYEQFF. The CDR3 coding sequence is TGTGCCAGCAGTGAAGCCCCTATCTATGAGCAGTTCTTC.

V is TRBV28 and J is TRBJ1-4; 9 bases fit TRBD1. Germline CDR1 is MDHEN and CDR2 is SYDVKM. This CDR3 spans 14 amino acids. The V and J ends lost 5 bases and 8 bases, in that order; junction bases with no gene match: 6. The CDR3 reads CASSTRQGEEKLFF. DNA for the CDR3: TGTGCCAGCAGTACCAGACAGGGGGAGGAAAAACTGTTTTTT.

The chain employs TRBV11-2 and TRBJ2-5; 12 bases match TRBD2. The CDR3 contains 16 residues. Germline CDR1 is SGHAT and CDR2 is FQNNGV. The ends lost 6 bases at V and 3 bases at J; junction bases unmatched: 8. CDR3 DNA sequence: TGTGCCAGCAGTTCGCTAGCGGGGGGGCCGGAAGAGACCCAGTACTTC. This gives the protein CASSSLAGGPEETQYF.

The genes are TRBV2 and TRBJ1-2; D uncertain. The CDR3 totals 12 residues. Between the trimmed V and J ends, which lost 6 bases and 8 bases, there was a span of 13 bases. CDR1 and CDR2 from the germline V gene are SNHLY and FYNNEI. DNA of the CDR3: TGTGCCAGCAGACTTACGACGCGGGGCTACACCTTC. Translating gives CASRLTTRGYTF.

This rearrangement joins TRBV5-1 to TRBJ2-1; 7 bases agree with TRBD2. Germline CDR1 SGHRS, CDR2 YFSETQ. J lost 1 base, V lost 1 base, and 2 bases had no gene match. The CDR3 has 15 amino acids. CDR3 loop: CASSLSGISYNEQFF. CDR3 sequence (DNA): TGCGCCAGCAGCTTGAGCGGGATTTCCTACAATGAGCAGTTCTTC.

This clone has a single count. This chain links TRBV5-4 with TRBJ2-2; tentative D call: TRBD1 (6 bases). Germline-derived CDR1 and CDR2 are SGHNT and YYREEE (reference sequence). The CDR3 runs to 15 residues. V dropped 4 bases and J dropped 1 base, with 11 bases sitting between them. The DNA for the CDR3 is TGTGCCAGCAGCGGCTTGGGACAGAACACCGGGGAGCTGTTTTTT. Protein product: CASSGLGQNTGELFF.

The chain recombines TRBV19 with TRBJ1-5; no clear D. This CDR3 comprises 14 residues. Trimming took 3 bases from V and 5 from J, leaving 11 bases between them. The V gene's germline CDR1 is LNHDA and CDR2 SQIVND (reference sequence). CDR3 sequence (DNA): TGTGCCAGTAGTATTCCTCTTCACTATCAGCCCCAGCATTTT. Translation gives CASSIPLHYQPQHF.

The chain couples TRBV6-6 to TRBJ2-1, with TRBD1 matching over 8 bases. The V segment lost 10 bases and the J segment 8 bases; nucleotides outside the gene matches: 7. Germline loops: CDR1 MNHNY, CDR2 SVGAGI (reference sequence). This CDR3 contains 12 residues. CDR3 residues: CATKDRADEQFF. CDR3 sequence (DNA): TGTGCCACCAAGGACAGGGCCGATGAGCAGTTCTTC.

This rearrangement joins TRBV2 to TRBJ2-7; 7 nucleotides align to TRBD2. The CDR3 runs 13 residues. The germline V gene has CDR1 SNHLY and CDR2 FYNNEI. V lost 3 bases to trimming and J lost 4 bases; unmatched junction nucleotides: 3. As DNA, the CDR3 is TGTGCCAGCAGTGATCCGGGAGGTTACGAGCAGTACTTC. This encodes CASSDPGGYEQYF.

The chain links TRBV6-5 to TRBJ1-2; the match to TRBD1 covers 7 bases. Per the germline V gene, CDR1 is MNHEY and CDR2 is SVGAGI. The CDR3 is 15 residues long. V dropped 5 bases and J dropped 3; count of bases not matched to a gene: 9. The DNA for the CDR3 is TGTGCCAGCAGTACCCGGACAGGCGATTACTATGGCTACACCTTC. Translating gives CASSTRTGDYYGYTF.

The CDR3 DNA is TGTGCCAGTAGTATCGTGGGGACAGGGGACACTGAAGCTTTCTTT. This codes for CASSIVGTGDTEAFF. The chain has TRBV19 and TRBJ1-1; 10 bases line up with TRBD1. This CDR3 is built from 15 residues. V lost 3 bases and J lost 3; bases outside the gene matches: 4. CDR1 is LNHDA and CDR2 is SQIVND in the germline V gene (reference sequence).

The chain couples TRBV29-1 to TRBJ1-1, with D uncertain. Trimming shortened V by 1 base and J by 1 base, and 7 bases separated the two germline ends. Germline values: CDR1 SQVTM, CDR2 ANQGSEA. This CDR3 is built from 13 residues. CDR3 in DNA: TGCAGCGTTGAAGGCCAGGAGAACACTGAAGCTTTCTTT. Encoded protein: CSVEGQENTEAFF.